This record concerns one T cell receptor (beta chain) sequence. Original processing methods: Cell counts per sample came from amplifying reference gene primers. TCRdb's table, derived via immunoSEQ multiplex PCR, lists solely in-frame clones and lacks some. The DNA was the basis for D and trimming; V, J and clone size are from that table. The data hold 150,000 or so clones, with about 80% observed a single time. From germline, CDR1 is WSHSY and CDR2 SAAADI. V trimming: 6 bases; J trimming: 0 bases; junction bases outside the gene matches: 1. The CDR3 loop spans 14 amino acids. This sample was included in a study of blood T cell repertoires in COVID-19.

The TCR comes from a woman aged 40 to 49 with COVID-19, enrolled during active disease. The chain couples TRBV10-2 to TRBJ1-3, with 8 bases matching TRBD1. Sequencing was done on a sample of peripheral blood. The DNA for the CDR3 is TGCGCCAGCAGAACAGGGGGCTCTGGAAACACCATATATTTT. It codes for CASRTGGSGNTIYF.